This TCR beta chain was sequenced in a study of T cells in Graves' hyperthyroidism and ophthalmopathy. Deletions cut 9 bases from V and 0 bases from J, with 36 bases between. The CDR3 consists of 22 residues. The germline V gene has CDR1 SNHLY and CDR2 FYNNEI. This clonotype was observed a handful of times. RNA transcripts gave rise to amplified TCR beta CDR3 regions. The TCR CDR3 was amplified in a first-round RT-PCR using the HTBI primer set. TCRdb re-called the multiplex PCR reads through MiXCR, storing one row per CDR3 protein. In the table there are approximately 420,000 distinct CDR3 sequences, 14% to 15% of which are singletons.

This sequence joins TRBV2 and TRBJ2-1; weak D call: TRBD2 (7 bases). The receptor was derived from a woman in her twenties or thirties with Graves' hyperthyroidism. Sequenced: blood. CDR3 sequence: CAREVGEGRGQGLEDSYNEQFF. CDR3 sequence (DNA): TGTGCCAGGGAGGTGGGGGAGGGGAGGGGACAAGGACTGGAGGACTCCTACAATGAGCAGTTCTTC.